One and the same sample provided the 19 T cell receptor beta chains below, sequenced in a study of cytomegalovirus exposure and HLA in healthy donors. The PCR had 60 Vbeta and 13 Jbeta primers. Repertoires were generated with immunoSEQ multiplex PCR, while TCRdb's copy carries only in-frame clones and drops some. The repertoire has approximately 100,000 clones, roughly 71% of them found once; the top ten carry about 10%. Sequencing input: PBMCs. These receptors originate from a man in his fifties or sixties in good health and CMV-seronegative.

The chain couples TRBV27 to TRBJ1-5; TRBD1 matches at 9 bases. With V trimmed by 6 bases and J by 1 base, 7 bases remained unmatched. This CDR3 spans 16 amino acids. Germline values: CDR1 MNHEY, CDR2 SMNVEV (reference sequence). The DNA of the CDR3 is TGTGCCAGCAGCCCGGGACAGGGACGGAGCAATCAGCCCCAGCATTTT. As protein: CASSPGQGRSNQPQHF.

CDR3 sequence reads: CASSIGAGVNTGELFF. CDR3 nucleotides: TGTGCCAGTAGTATAGGGGCAGGGGTTAACACCGGGGAGCTGTTTTTT. The chain employs TRBV19 and TRBJ2-2; D may be TRBD1 (6 bases). The germline V gene encodes CDR1 LNHDA and CDR2 SQIVND (reference sequence). This CDR3 region has 16 residues. The germline V and J ends were trimmed by 1 base and 2 bases, with 11 bases remaining between them.

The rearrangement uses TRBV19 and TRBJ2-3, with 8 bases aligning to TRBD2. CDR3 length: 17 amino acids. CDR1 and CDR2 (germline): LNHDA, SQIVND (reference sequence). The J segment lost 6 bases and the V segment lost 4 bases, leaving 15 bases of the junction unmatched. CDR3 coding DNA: TGTGCCAGTAGTAGAGGCCCTACGGGAGGGCCAGGGGATACGCAGTATTTT. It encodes CASSRGPTGGPGDTQYF. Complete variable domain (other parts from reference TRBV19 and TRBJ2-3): DGGITQSPKYLFRKEGQNVTLSCEQNLNHDAMYWYRQDPGQGLRLIYYSQIVNDFQKGDIAEGYSVSREKKESFPLTVTSAQKNPTAFYLCASSRGPTGGPGDTQYFGPGTRLTVL.

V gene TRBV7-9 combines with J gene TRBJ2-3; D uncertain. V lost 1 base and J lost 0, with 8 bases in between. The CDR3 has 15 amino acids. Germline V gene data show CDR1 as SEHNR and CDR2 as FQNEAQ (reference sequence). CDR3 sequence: CASSLESGSTDTQYF. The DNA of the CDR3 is TGTGCCAGCAGCTTAGAGTCAGGTAGCACAGATACGCAGTATTTT.

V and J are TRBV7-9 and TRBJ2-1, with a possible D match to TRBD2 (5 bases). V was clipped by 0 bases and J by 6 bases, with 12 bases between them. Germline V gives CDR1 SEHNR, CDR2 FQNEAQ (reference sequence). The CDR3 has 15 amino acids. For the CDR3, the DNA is TGTGCCAGCAGCTTAGCTAGTCTGGGAGCCAATGAGCAGTTCTTC. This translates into CASSLASLGANEQFF.

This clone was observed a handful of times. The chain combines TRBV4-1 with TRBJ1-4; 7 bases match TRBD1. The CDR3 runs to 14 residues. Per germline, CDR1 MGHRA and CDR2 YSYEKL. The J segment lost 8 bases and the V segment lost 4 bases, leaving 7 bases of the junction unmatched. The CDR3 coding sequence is TGCGCCAGCAGCCTACTCGACAGGGCCGAAAAACTGTTTTTT. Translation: CASSLLDRAEKLFF.

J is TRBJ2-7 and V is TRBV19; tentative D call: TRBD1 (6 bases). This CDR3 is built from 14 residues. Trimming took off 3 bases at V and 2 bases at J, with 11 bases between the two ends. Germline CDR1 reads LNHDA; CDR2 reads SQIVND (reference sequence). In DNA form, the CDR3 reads TGTGCCAGTAGTATTGGCAGGGGAACCTACGAGCAGTACTTC. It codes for CASSIGRGTYEQYF. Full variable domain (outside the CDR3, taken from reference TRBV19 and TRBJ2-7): DGGITQSPKYLFRKEGQNVTLSCEQNLNHDAMYWYRQDPGQGLRLIYYSQIVNDFQKGDIAEGYSVSREKKESFPLTVTSAQKNPTAFYLCASSIGRGTYEQYFGPGTRLTVT.

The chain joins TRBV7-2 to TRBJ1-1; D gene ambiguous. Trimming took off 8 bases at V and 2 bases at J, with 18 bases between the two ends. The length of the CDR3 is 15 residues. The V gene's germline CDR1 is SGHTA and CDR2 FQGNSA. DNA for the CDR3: TGTGCCAGCCATGAGCGCCTAGACCGAAACACTGAAGCTTTCTTT. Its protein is CASHERLDRNTEAFF. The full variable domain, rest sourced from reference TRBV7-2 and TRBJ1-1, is GAGVSQSPSNKVTEKGKDVELRCDPISGHTALYWYRQSLGQGLEFLIYFQGNSAPDKSGLPSDRFSAERTGGSVSTLTIQRTQQEDSAVYLCASHERLDRNTEAFFGQGTRLTVV.

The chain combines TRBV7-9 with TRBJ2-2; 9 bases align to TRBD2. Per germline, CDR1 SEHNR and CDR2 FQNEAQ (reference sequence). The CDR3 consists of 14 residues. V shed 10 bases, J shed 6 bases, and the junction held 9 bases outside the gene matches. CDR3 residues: CATNPAGGSGELFF. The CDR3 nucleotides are TGTGCCACCAACCCCGCGGGAGGGTCCGGGGAGCTGTTTTTT.

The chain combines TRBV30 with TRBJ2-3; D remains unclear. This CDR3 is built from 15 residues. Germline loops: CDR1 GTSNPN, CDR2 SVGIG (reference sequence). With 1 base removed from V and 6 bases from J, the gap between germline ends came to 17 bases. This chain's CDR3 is CAWSANSGSADTQYF. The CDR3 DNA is TGTGCCTGGAGTGCCAACAGTGGATCGGCGGATACGCAGTATTTT.

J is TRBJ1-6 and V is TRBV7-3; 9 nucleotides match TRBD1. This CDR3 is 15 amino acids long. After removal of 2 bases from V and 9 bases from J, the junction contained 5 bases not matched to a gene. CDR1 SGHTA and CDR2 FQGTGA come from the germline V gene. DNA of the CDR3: TGTGCCAGCAGCTTAGAGGGGACAGGGACTTCACCCCTCCACTTT. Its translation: CASSLEGTGTSPLHF. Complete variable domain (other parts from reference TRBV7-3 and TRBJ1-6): GAGVSQTPSNKVTEKGKYVELRCDPISGHTALYWYRQSLGQGPEFLIYFQGTGAADDSGLPNDRFFAVRPEGSVSTLKIQRTERGDSAVYLCASSLEGTGTSPLHFGNGTRLTVT.

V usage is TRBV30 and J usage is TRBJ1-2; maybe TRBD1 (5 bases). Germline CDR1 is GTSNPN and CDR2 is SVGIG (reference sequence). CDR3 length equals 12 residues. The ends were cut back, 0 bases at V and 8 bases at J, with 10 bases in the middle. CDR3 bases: TGTGCCTGGAGTGTAACGGAGGGGGGCTACACCTTC. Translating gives CAWSVTEGGYTF.

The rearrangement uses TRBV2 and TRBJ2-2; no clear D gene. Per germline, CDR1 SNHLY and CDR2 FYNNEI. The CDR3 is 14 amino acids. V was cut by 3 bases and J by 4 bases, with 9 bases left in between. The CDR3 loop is CASSESSGTGELFF. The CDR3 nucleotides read TGTGCCAGCAGTGAGTCTTCGGGCACCGGGGAGCTGTTTTTT.

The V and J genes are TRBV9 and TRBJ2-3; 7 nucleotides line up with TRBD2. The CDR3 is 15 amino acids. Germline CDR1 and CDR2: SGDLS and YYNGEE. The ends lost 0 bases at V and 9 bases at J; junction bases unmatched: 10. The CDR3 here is CASSVAAGPTGTQYF. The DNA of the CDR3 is TGTGCCAGCAGCGTAGCAGCGGGGCCTACGGGGACGCAGTATTTT.

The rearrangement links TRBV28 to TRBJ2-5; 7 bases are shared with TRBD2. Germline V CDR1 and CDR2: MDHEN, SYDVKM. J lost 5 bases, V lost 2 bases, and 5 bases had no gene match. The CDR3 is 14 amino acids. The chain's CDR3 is CASSLTGGGETQYF. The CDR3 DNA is TGTGCCAGCAGTTTAACGGGAGGAGGCGAGACCCAGTACTTC. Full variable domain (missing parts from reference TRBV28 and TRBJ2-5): DVKVTQSSRYLVKRTGEKVFLECVQDMDHENMFWYRQDPGLGLRLIYFSYDVKMKEKGDIPEGYSVSREKKERFSLILESASTNQTSMYLCASSLTGGGETQYFGPGTRLLVL.

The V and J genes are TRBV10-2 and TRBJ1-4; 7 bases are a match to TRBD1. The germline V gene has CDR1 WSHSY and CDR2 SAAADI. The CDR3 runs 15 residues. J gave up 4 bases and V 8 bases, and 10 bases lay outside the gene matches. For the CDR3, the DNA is TGCGCCAGCGGATATTTGGGACAGCTTAATGAAAAACTGTTTTTT. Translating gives CASGYLGQLNEKLFF.

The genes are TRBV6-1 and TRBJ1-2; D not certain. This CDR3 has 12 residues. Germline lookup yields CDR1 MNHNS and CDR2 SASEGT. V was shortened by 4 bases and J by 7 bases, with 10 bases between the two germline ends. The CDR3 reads CASSVLFGGYTF. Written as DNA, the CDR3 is TGTGCCAGCAGTGTCCTCTTCGGTGGCTACACCTTC.

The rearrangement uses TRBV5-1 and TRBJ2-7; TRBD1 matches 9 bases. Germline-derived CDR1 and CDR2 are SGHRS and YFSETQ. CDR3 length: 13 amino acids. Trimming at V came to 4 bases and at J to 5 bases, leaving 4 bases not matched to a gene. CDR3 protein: CASSRDRVDEQYF. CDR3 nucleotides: TGCGCCAGCAGCCGGGACAGGGTTGACGAGCAGTACTTC.

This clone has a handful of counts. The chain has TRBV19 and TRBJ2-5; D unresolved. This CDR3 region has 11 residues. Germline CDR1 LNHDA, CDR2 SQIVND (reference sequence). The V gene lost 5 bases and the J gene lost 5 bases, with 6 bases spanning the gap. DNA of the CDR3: TGTGCCAGTAGTCAAATGGAGACCCAGTACTTC. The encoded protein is CASSQMETQYF.